The sequence of this TCR beta chain was determined in a study of human T cells and chemical hapten exposure. This clonotype was detected many times. V was cut by 5 bases and J by 4 bases, with 9 bases left in between. CDR1 is MNHNY, CDR2 SVGAGI, per germline (reference sequence). This CDR3 has 12 residues. One entry per CDR3 protein results from TCRdb running MiXCR on the RACE reads. The sample shows 150,000 to 200,000 distinct CDR3 sequences, about 15% of them seen only once. Sample time point: patch test 1, 2 weeks after DPC sensitization. Treatment described: therapeutic diphenylcyclopropenone sensitization with weekly scalp DPC.

This chain links TRBV6-6 with TRBJ2-7, with no clear D. This receptor was taken from a woman in her twenties or thirties with alopecia areata. Some clones in this sample may be carry-over from other donors' samples. Sequences were derived from whole blood, sampled in connection with sensitization to the hapten diphenylcyclopropenone (DPC). CDR3 bases: TGTGCCAGCAGTAACCTCCTATACGAGCAGTACTTC. This translates into CASSNLLYEQYF.